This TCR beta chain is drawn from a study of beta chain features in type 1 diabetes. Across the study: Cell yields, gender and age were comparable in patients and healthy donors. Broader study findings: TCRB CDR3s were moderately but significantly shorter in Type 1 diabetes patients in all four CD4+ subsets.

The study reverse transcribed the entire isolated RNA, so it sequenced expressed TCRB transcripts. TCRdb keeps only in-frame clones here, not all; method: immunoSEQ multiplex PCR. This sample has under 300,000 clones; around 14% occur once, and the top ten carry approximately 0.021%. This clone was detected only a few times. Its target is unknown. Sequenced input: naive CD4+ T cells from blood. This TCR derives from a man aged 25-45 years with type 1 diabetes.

CDR3 region: CASSSEAKETQYF. For the CDR3, the DNA is TGCGCCAGCAGCTCGGAGGCGAAAGAGACCCAGTACTTC. The V and J genes are TRBV5-1 and TRBJ2-5; D possibly corresponds to TRBD2 (5 bases). This CDR3 is built from 13 residues. Per the germline V gene, CDR1 is SGHRS and CDR2 is YFSETQ. V lost 3 bases and J lost 3, with 9 bases in between.